This TCR beta chain was captured by sequencing in a study of vaccination and CD4 T cells after COVID-19 (dated by TCRdb to about 2022). Concerning the study at large: Convalescent patients had a positive SARS-CoV-2 result on nasal swab PCR, and of these patients, some ten had mild disease and one had severe disease. In around ten COVID-19 convalescent patients and a handful of infection-naive healthy vaccine recipients, the spike-specific CD4+ TCR repertoire before mRNA vaccination was compared with the repertoire after mRNA vaccination. Participants got two doses of the Pfizer-BioNTech BNT162b2 vaccine (n=8) or two doses of the Moderna mRNA-1273 vaccine (n=2). Post-vaccine blood samples were collected a median of about 66 days after the second vaccine dose, ranging from roughly 13 to 250 days. Overlapping spike peptide pools from SARS-CoV-2 and from the common cold coronaviruses HCoV-NL63, HCoV-OC43 and HCoV-229E were used as culture stimuli. The convalescent cohort included six males and four females, with two Hispanic individuals, seven Caucasians, two Asians and one multiracial person. Control cultures used a CEFX viral epitope pool as positive control, an HIV-1 Nef peptide pool as negative control, or no peptide. Post-COVID blood samples from convalescent patients were collected a median of approximately 100 days after diagnosis, with a range of roughly 30 to 170 days.

What this sample's treatment or condition label stands for: roughly 10-day PBMC culture with coronavirus spike peptide pools or control peptides (ViraFEST assay). To expand antigen-specific T cells with peptide pools and then pick out the expanded clonotypes through TCR sequencing, the study relied on the ViraFEST assay. The convalescent patients' positive SARS-CoV-2 PCR tests were from March to December 2020, which was before the Alpha, Beta and Delta variants emerged in the United States. About 2 million PBMCs per well were cultured in IMDM with roughly 5% human AB serum and approximately 9.8 IU/ml IL-2, plus 10 ug/ml peptide pools. Half of the culture medium was replaced with fresh IL-2-containing medium on days 3 and 7. After approximately 10 days of culture, CD4+ T cells were isolated by negative selection using the EasySep CD4+ T cell isolation kit. PBMCs were separated from whole blood using Ficoll-Paque Plus gradient centrifugation and then either used fresh or cryopreserved at -140C. Each culture condition was generally run in triplicate wells.

The library was built by means of PCR. DNA from cultured CD4+ T cells underwent TCR sequencing with the Oncomine TCR Beta short-read assay at the Johns Hopkins FTIC core. The QIAamp micro DNA kit was used to extract genomic DNA from the cultured CD4+ T cells. The Oncomine TCR Beta libraries from cultured CD4+ T cells were pooled using unique dual indexes and then sequenced on an Illumina iSeq 100. Per the authors' processing: Non-productive sequences were removed, and CDR3s not starting with C, not ending with F or W, or shorter than 7 amino acids were discarded. Antigen-specific clonotypes were identified with the MANAFEST web application by comparing peptide-stimulated wells with reference and other culture wells. For a clone to be called positive, the clone needed an FDR below 0.05, an odds ratio above 5, and a productive frequency above 0.1% in at least two of three replicate wells. Cross-reactive clonotypes were defined as significantly expanded in both SARS-CoV-2 spike wells and at least one common cold coronavirus spike condition. CDR3 homology was assessed with Levenshtein distances (stringdist) and unrooted phylogenetic trees (ape) in R version 3.6.1. TCRdb took the public reads, trimmed them with fastp at Q25, ran MiXCR for clone calling and kept in-frame beta chains. A single entry per CDR3 protein holds the most common genes and DNA from its merged rows. What appears here as the V and J calls and clone size reflects TCRdb's work, not the paper's. Across this sample there are over 10,000 distinct CDR3 sequences, with less than 70% seen only once. The top ten clonotypes cover more than 9.5% of the sample.

In regard to this clonotype: It has no known antigen specificity. Within one base of it there is no much larger clone, and no base qualities were kept.

The CDR3 runs 15 amino acids, cysteine and phenylalanine included. Solely the CDR3 DNA is kept, with 45 bases framed from the first base. V sheds 1 base and J sheds 2 bases, leaving 12 bases between their ends. From the germline V gene (reference sequence), CDR1 is DFQATT and CDR2 is SNEGSKA. The paper's findings and limits, for the study overall: Among the post-vaccine SARS-CoV-2-reactive clones in convalescent patients, a median 86.3% showed up only after vaccination, which suggests vaccine-specific priming. Of the vaccine-specific clones found in convalescent patients, nearly all (304 of 307) were mono-reactive for SARS-CoV-2 spike instead of being cross-reactive with common cold coronaviruses. Relatively few convalescent patients were included in the study, and early timepoints after natural infection were not analyzed. The median count of SARS-CoV-2-reactive clonotypes went up from roughly 21 after infection to 38 after vaccination, although the change was not significant.

This receptor was taken from a human donor who had recovered from COVID-19. Source material: CD4+ T cells from blood, cultured in vitro. The chain is made from TRBV20-1 and TRBJ2-1, and TRBD2 may be the D gene, going by 7 matching bases. This receptor carries the CDR3 CSARVSGGTYNEQFF. The nucleotide sequence is given as TGCAGTGCTAGAGTATCGGGGGGCACCTACAATGAGCAGTTCTTC.